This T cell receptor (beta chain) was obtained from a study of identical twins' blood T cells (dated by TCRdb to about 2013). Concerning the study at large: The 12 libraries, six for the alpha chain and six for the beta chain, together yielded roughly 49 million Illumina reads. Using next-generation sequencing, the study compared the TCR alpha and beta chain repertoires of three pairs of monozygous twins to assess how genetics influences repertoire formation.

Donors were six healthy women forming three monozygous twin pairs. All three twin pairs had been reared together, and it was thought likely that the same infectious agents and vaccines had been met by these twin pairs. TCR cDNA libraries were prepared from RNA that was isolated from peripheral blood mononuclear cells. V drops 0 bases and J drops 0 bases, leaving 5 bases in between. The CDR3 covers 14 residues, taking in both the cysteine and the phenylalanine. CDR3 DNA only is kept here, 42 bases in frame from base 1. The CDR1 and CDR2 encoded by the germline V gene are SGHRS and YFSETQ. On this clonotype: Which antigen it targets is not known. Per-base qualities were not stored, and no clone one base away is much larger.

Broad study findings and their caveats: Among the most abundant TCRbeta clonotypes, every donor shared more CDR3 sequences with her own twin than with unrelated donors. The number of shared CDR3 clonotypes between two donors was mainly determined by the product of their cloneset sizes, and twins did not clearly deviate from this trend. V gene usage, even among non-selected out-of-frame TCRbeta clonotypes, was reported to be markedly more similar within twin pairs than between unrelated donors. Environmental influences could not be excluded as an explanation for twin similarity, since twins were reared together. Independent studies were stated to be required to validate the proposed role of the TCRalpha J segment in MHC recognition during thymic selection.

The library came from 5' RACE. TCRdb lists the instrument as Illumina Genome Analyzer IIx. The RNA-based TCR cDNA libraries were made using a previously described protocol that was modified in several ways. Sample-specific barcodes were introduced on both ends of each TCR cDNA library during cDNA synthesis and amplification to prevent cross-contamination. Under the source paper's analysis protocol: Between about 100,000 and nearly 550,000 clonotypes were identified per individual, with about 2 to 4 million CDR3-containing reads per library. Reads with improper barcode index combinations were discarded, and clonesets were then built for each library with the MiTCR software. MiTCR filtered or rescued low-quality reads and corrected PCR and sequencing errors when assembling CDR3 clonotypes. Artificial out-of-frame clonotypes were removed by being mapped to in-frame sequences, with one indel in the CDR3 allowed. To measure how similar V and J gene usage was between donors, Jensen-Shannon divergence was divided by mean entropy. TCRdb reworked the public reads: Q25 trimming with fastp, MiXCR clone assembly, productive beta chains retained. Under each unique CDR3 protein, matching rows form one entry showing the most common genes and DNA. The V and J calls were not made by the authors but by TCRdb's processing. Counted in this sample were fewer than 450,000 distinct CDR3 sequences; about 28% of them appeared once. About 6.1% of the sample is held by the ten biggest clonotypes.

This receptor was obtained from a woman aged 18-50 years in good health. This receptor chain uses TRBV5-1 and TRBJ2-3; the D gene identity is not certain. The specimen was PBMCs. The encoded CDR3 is CASSLAQSTDTQYF. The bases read TGCGCCAGCAGCTTGGCGCAGAGCACAGATACGCAGTATTTT.